This T cell receptor (beta chain) was captured by sequencing in a study of cytomegalovirus exposure and HLA in healthy donors. Whole-study findings and limits: Whilst most TCR sequences proved rare, a subset of public TCRs occurred across many donors.

The CDR3 is 14 residues long. Germline CDR1 is SGHRS and CDR2 is YFSETQ. The V and J ends lost 1 base and 6 bases, in that order; junction bases with no gene match: 7. Points on this clone: The antigen is not known.

The primer mix had 60 Vbeta and 13 Jbeta primers. Only in-frame clones appear in the TCRdb table, and some are missing; sequencing was by immunoSEQ multiplex PCR. The sample has 60,000 or so clones, about 89% seen once. This TCR was recovered from a man between 25 and 39 years old in good health and CMV-seropositive. V and J are TRBV5-1 and TRBJ2-7; 7 nucleotides align to TRBD2. Source material: PBMCs. CDR3 nucleotides: TGCGCCAGCAGCTTGAGCCGGGGGGTGGGCGAGCAGTACTTC. This gives the protein CASSLSRGVGEQYF.